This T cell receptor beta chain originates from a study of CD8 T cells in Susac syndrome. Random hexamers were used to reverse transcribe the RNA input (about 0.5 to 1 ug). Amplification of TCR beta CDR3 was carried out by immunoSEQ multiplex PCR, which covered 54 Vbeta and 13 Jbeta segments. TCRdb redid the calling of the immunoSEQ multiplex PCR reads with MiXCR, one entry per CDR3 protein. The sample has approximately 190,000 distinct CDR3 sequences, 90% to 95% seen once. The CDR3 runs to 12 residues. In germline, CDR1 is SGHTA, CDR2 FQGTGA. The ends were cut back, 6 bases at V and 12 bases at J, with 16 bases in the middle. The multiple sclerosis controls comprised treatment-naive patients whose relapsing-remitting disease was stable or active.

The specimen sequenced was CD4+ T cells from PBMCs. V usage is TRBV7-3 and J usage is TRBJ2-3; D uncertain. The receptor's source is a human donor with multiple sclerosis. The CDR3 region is CASSPDRNFQYF. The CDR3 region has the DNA TGTGCCAGCAGTCCCGACCGTAATTTCCAGTATTTT. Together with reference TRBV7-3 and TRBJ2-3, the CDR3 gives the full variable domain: GAGVSQTPSNKVTEKGKYVELRCDPISGHTALYWYRQSLGQGPEFLIYFQGTGAADDSGLPNDRFFAVRPEGSVSTLKIQRTERGDSAVYLCASSPDRNFQYFGPGTRLTVL.